In this sample, the clone carrying this TCR beta chain turned up once. No antigen is known for it. The sample comes from a study of cytomegalovirus exposure and HLA in healthy donors. Study-wide results and limits: Association of fewer than 20,000 TCR beta sequences with HLA alleles was found at 0.05 false discovery rate in a later analysis. DRB1 showed the most TCR associations and HLA-C the fewest in a later analysis, as rates varied by HLA locus. For most subjects, TCR beta sequences were reported to predict HLA-A and HLA-B alleles with accuracy.

In the PCR, 60 Vbeta and 13 Jbeta primers were used. The table came from immunoSEQ multiplex PCR; TCRdb's copy has only in-frame clones and leaves some out. The data show under 200,000 clones, 65% to 80% seen once. CDR3 length: 13 amino acids. The V and J ends lost 5 bases and 6 bases respectively, with 13 bases between them. Germline lookup yields CDR1 SGHTA and CDR2 FQGTGA. Material for sequencing was PBMCs. The TCR sequence derives from a woman aged 35 to 49 in good health and CMV-seropositive. This chain links TRBV7-3 with TRBJ1-1, with D unclear. The CDR3 loop is CASSPSVGAEAFF. CDR3 bases: TGTGCCAGCAGCCCCAGTGTGGGCGCTGAAGCTTTCTTT.